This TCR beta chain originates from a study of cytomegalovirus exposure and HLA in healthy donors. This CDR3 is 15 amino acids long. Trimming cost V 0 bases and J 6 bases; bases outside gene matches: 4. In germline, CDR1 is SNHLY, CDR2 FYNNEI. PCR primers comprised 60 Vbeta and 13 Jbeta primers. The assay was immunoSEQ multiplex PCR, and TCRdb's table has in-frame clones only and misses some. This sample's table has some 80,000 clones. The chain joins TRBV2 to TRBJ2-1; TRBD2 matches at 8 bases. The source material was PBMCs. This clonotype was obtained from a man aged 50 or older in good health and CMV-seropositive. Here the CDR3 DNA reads TGTGCCAGCAGTGAAGCGACTAGCGAGGGCAATGAGCAGTTCTTC. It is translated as CASSEATSEGNEQFF.